A selection of T cell receptor beta chains follows, all from one sample in a study of control samples from healthy donors and cancer patients. Assay: immunoSEQ multiplex PCR; the TCRdb copy retains only in-frame clones and omits some. The sample includes 65,000 to 90,000 clones, about 95% of them seen just once. Sequencing input: blood. The receptor source for this set is a woman aged 25 to 39 in good health. Both conserved end residues are part of each CDR3. D genes are given only for firm matches. The size entry is marked missing in some rows and otherwise reads once, few, many or a size class.

d_call clone_size j_call v_call cdr3_aa cdr3_nt
NA once TRBJ2-3 TRBV30 CAWSKGVQDTQYF TGTGCCTGGAGTAAGGGGGTCCAAGATACGCAGTATTTT
NA NA TRBJ1-5 TRBV5-1 CASSLGGVGNQPQHF TGCGCCAGCAGCTTGGGCGGCGTTGGCAATCAGCCCCAGCATTTT
TRBD1 NA TRBJ1-6 TRBV19 CASSSVQDRNSPLHF TGTGCCAGCAGCTCAGTGCAGGACAGGAATTCACCCCTCCACTTT
NA NA TRBJ1-5 TRBV30 CAWSVRSPRSNQPQHF TGTGCCTGGAGTGTACGGTCCCCGAGGAGTAATCAGCCCCAGCATTTT
NA once TRBJ2-2 TRBV12-5 CASGLVLGAVAGELFF TGTGCTAGTGGTTTGGTCCTAGGGGCCGTTGCCGGGGAGCTGTTTTTT
NA NA TRBJ2-3 TRBV18 CASSPLQGGTDTQYF TGTGCCAGCTCACCCCTACAGGGCGGCACAGATACGCAGTATTTT
TRBD2 NA TRBJ2-1 TRBV11-3 CASTQGAGTSGGANEQFF TGTGCCAGCACCCAGGGGGCCGGGACTAGCGGGGGGGCCAATGAGCAGTTCTTC
NA NA TRBJ2-3 TRBV5-1 CASSLTGRSTDTQYF TGCGCCAGCAGCTTGACAGGGAGAAGCACAGATACGCAGTATTTT
NA NA TRBJ1-6 TRBV2 CASSGGISPLHF TGTGCCAGCAGTGGGGGGATTTCACCCCTCCACTTT
TRBD2 NA TRBJ2-5 TRBV5-4 CASRGEGPSGDQETQYF TGTGCCAGCAGGGGGGAGGGGCCTAGCGGGGACCAAGAGACCCAGTACTTC
NA NA TRBJ1-5 TRBV19 CASSGIDQPQHF TGTGCCAGTAGTGGAATCGACCAGCCCCAGCATTTT
NA once TRBJ2-3 TRBV5-1 CASSLAGFTDTQYF TGCGCCAGCAGCTTGGCAGGGTTCACAGATACGCAGTATTTT
TRBD1 NA TRBJ1-2 TRBV19 CASSPGGTGNIYGYTF TGTGCCAGTAGTCCTGGCGGGACAGGGAACATCTATGGCTACACCTTC
NA NA TRBJ2-1 TRBV28 CASTDTAYNEQFF TGTGCCAGCACCGACACAGCGTACAATGAGCAGTTCTTC
NA NA TRBJ2-7 TRBV27 CASSFSGVSYEQYF TGTGCCAGCAGCTTCTCCGGGGTTTCTTACGAGCAGTACTTC
TRBD1 NA TRBJ1-3 TRBV10-3 CAISGGQVLAGNTIYF TGTGCCATCAGTGGGGGACAGGTACTTGCTGGAAACACCATATATTTT
NA NA TRBJ1-2 TRBV6-5 CASTGSRYGYTF TGTGCCAGCACCGGGAGTCGCTATGGCTACACCTTC
TRBD2 NA TRBJ2-1 TRBV13 CASRLAGGLDNEQFF TGTGCCAGCAGACTAGCGGGGGGGCTTGACAATGAGCAGTTCTTC
NA once TRBJ2-1 TRBV9 CASSADGPPNEQFF TGTGCCAGCAGCGCCGACGGACCACCGAATGAGCAGTTCTTC
NA NA TRBJ2-1 TRBV5-1 CASNYLQSNEQFF TGCGCCAGCAACTATCTCCAATCCAATGAGCAGTTCTTC
NA NA TRBJ1-1 TRBV20-1 CSASRQTEAFF TGCAGTGCTAGCCGTCAGACTGAAGCTTTCTTT
NA NA TRBJ2-2 TRBV9 CASSGSSTGKDTGELFF TGTGCCAGCAGCGGTTCGTCGACAGGCAAGGACACCGGGGAGCTGTTTTTT
NA NA TRBJ1-4 TRBV9 CASSVEGIPNEKLFF TGTGCCAGCAGCGTAGAAGGAATTCCTAATGAAAAACTGTTTTTT
TRBD1 NA TRBJ2-2 TRBV18 CASSPRDRNTGELFF TGTGCCAGCTCACCCCGGGACAGGAACACCGGGGAGCTGTTTTTT
TRBD1 NA TRBJ1-3 TRBV6-5 CASSHRDSSGNTIYF TGTGCCAGCAGTCACCGGGACAGCTCTGGAAACACCATATATTTT
NA NA TRBJ1-2 TRBV29-1 CSVEDQGGAWVGRYTF TGCAGCGTTGAAGATCAAGGAGGGGCGTGGGTTGGACGCTACACCTTC
NA NA TRBJ1-2 TRBV11-3 CASSSAGTGYGYTF TGTGCCAGCAGTAGCGCCGGGACGGGGTATGGCTACACCTTC
TRBD1 once TRBJ1-4 TRBV7-9 CASSLANWGQIHNEKLFF TGTGCCAGCAGCTTAGCCAATTGGGGACAGATTCATAATGAAAAACTGTTTTTT
NA once TRBJ2-3 TRBV4-1 CASSPQEGGTDTQYF TGCGCCAGCAGCCCTCAGGAGGGGGGGACAGATACGCAGTATTTT
NA NA TRBJ1-2 TRBV20-1 CSAEGNGYTF TGCAGTGCGGAGGGAAATGGCTACACCTTC
TRBD1 once TRBJ2-5 TRBV5-4 CASSLADTGVETQYF TGTGCCAGCAGCTTGGCAGATACAGGGGTAGAGACCCAGTACTTC
TRBD1 NA TRBJ2-5 TRBV6-5 CASRRNEGAETQYF TGTGCCAGCAGAAGGAACGAGGGGGCCGAGACCCAGTACTTC
NA once TRBJ2-4 TRBV19 CASNPGTKNIQYF TGTGCCAGTAACCCCGGGACAAAAAACATTCAGTACTTC
NA NA TRBJ2-5 TRBV4-2 CASSQDWSGGEETQYF TGTGCCAGCAGCCAAGATTGGTCCGGCGGGGAAGAGACCCAGTACTTC
NA NA TRBJ2-1 TRBV30 CAWSAMNPDEQFF TGTGCCTGGAGTGCTATGAACCCAGATGAGCAGTTCTTC
TRBD2 NA TRBJ2-5 TRBV9 CASSVASGGTQYF TGTGCCAGCAGCGTGGCTAGCGGGGGGACCCAGTACTTC
NA NA TRBJ1-1 TRBV27 CASSSLLAGSVFF TGTGCCAGCAGTTCCCTTTTGGCTGGTAGCGTTTTCTTT